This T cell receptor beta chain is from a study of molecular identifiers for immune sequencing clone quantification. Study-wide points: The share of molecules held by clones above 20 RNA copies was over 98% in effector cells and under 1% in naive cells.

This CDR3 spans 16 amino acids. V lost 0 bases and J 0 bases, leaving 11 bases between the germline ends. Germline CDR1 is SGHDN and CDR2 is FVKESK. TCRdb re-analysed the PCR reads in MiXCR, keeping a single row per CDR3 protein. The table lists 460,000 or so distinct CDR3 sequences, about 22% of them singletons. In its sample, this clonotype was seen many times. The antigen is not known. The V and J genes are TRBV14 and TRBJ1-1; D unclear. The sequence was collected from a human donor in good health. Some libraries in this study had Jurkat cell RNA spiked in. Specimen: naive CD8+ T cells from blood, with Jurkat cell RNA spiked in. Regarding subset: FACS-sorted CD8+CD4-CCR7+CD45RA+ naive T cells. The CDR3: CASSQDSAGLNTEAFF. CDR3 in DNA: TGTGCCAGCAGCCAAGATTCGGCAGGCTTGAACACTGAAGCTTTCTTT.